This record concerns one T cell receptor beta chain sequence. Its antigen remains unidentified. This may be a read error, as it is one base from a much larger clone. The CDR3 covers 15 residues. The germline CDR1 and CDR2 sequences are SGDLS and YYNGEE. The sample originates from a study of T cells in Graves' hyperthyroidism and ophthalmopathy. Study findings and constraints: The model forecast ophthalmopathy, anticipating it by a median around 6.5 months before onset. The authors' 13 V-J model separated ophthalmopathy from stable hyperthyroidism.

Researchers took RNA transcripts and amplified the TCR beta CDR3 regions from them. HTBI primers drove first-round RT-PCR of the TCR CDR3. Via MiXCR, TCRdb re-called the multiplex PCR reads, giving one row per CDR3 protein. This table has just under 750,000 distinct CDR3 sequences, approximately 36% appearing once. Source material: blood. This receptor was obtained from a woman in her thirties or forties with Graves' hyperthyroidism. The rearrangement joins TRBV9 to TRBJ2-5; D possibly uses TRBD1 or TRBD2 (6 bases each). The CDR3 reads CASSRLRDTQEAQYF. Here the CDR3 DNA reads TGTGCCAGCAGCCGGTTGCGGGACACCCAAGAGGCCCAGTACTTC.